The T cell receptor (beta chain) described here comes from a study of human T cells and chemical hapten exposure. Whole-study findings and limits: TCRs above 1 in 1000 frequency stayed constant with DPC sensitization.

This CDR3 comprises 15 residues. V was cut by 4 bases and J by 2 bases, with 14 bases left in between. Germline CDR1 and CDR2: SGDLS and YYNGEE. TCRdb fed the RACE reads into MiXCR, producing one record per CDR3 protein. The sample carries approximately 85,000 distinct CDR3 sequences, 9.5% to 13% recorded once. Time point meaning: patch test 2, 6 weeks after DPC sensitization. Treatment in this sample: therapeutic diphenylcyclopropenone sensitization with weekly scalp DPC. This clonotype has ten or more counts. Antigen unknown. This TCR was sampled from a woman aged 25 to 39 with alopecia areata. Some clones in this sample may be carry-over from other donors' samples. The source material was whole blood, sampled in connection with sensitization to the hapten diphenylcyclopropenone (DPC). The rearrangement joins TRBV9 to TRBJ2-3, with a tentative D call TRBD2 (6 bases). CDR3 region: CASSLGGISTDTQYF. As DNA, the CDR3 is TGTGCCAGCAGCCTGGGGGGAATTTCCACAGATACGCAGTATTTT.